This T cell receptor beta chain emerged from a study of blood T cell repertoires in COVID-19. Study-wide background: There were acute and convalescent COVID-19 samples, and they came from the United States, Italy and Spain.

Original methodology: Reference gene primer amplification in the assay estimated nucleated cell counts. TCRdb's copy holds only in-frame clones and misses some; the assay was immunoSEQ multiplex PCR. The DNA gave D and trimming, while V, J and clone size come from that table. Altogether 65,000 to 90,000 clones are present, approximately 89% being singletons, with the ten largest covering roughly 6.1%. V was clipped by 0 bases and J by 7 bases; unmatched bases: 5. Germline V lookup: CDR1 SGHNT, CDR2 YYREEE (reference sequence). The CDR3 runs to 14 residues. The origin of this receptor is a human donor in a cohort sampled during active COVID-19. The material sequenced was peripheral blood. V is TRBV5-4 and J is TRBJ2-3; 7 nucleotides align to TRBD2. The CDR3: CASSLGAGTNTQYF. Here the CDR3 DNA reads TGTGCCAGCAGCTTGGGGGCAGGGACTAATACGCAGTATTTT.